This T cell receptor beta chain was observed in a study of cytomegalovirus exposure and HLA in healthy donors. Trimming removed 0 bases from V and 2 bases from J; junction bases left unmatched: 4. The germline V gene encodes CDR1 SGHRS and CDR2 YFSETQ. CDR3 length: 16 amino acids. A multiplex PCR was run with 60 Vbeta primers and 13 Jbeta primers. The repertoire was sequenced with immunoSEQ multiplex PCR; TCRdb's copy has only in-frame clones and lacks some. The sample consists of approximately 190,000 clones, 65% to 90% of them appearing once. The sequencing sample was made of PBMCs. The chain employs TRBV5-1 and TRBJ2-3; TRBD2 matches at 9 bases. The clonotype originates from a man aged 40-50 years in good health and CMV-seropositive. CDR3 coding DNA: TGCGCCAGCAGCTTGGTTCCTAGCGGGGTCACAGATACGCAGTATTTT. Protein product: CASSLVPSGVTDTQYF.